A single T cell receptor beta chain is shown here with its context. Its antigen is undetermined. This CDR3 spans 19 amino acids. Trimming left V 0 bases short and J 1 base short, with 21 bases between. The V gene's germline CDR1 is LNHNV and CDR2 YYDKDF (reference sequence). Cultured CD4+ T cell DNA underwent sequencing with the Oncomine TCR Beta short-read assay. One entry per CDR3 protein, called by TCRdb with MiXCR from the PCR reads. This table holds under 25,000 distinct CDR3 sequences, 60% to 80% found once. The sample's treatment: roughly ten-day PBMC culture with coronavirus spike peptide pools or control peptides (ViraFEST assay). ViraFEST grew antigen-specific T cells using peptide pools, then sequenced TCRs. Half-medium changes with fresh IL-2 medium occurred on days 3 and 7. The sample originates from a study of vaccination and CD4 T cells after COVID-19. Study context: Cells received overlapping spike peptides from SARS-CoV-2, HCoV-NL63, HCoV-OC43 and HCoV-229E as stimulation.

Sequences were obtained from CD4+ T cells from blood, cultured in vitro. This receptor was obtained from a human donor who had recovered from COVID-19. The chain recombines TRBV15 with TRBJ1-1; tentative D call: TRBD1 (5 bases). CDR3 bases: TGTGCCACCAGCAGAGATCAGTGGGGACCAAGAAAGGGGAACACTGAAGCTTTCTTT. This sequence encodes CATSRDQWGPRKGNTEAFF.